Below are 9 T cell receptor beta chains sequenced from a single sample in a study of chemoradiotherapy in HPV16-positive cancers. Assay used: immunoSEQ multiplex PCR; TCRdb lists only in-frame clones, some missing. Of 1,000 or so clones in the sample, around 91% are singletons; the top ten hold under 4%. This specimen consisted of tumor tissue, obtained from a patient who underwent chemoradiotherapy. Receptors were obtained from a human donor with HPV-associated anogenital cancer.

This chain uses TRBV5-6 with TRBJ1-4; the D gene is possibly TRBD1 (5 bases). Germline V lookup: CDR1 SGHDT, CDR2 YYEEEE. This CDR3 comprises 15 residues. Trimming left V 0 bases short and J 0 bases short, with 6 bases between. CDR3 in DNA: TGTGCCAGCAGCTTGGGCAGGGCAACTAATGAAAAACTGTTTTTT. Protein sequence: CASSLGRATNEKLFF.

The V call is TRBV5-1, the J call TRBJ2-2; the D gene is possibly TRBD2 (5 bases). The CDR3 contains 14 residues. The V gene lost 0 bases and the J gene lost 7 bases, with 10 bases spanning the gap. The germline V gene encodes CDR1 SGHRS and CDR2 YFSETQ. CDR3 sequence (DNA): TGCGCCAGCAGCTTGGCCGTTGGAGGCGGGGAGCTGTTTTTT. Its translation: CASSLAVGGGELFF.

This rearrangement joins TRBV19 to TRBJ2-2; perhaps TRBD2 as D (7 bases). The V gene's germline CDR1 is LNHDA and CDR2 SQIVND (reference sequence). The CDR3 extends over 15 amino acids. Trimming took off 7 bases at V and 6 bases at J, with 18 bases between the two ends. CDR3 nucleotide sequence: TGTGCCAGTACCTCTGCGGGGGCCGGCGCCGGGGAGCTGTTTTTT. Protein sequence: CASTSAGAGAGELFF. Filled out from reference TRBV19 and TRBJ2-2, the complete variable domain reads DGGITQSPKYLFRKEGQNVTLSCEQNLNHDAMYWYRQDPGQGLRLIYYSQIVNDFQKGDIAEGYSVSREKKESFPLTVTSAQKNPTAFYLCASTSAGAGAGELFFGEGSRLTVL.

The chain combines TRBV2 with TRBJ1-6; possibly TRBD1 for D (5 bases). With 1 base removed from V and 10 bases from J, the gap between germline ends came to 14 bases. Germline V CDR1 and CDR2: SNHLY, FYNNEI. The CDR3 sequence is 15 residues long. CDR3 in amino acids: CASSEGRVNDSPLHF. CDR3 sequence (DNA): TGTGCCAGCAGTGAAGGCAGGGTGAACGACTCACCCCTCCACTTT.

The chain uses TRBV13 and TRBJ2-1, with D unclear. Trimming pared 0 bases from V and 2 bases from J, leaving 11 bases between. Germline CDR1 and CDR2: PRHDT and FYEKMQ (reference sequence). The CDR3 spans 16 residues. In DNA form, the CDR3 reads TGTGCCAGCAGCTTAGGCCCGTCGGCGGCCTACAATGAGCAGTTCTTC. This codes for CASSLGPSAAYNEQFF.

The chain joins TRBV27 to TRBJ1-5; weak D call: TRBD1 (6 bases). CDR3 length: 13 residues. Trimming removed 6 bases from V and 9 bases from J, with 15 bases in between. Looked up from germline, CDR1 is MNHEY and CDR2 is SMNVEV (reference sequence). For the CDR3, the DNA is TGTGCCAGCAGAACCGGGACACGCGGGCCCCAGCATTTT. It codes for CASRTGTRGPQHF.

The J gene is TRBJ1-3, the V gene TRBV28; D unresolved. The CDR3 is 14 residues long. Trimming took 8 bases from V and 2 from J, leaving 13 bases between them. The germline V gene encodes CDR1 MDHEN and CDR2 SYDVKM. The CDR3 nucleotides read TGTGCCAGCGTCGAGGCATCCACTGGAAACACCATATATTTT. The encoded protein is CASVEASTGNTIYF.

The DNA for the CDR3 is TGTGCCAGCAGCCTCGACCGGGGCGAGCAGTACTTC. It encodes CASSLDRGEQYF. The gene calls are TRBV4-2 and TRBJ2-7, with D possibly TRBD2 on 5 matching bases. The ends were cut back, 4 bases at V and 6 bases at J, with 10 bases in the middle. The CDR3 loop spans 12 amino acids. CDR1 LGHNA and CDR2 YNFKEQ come from the germline V gene.

The CDR3 sequence is CAWSGTRILNTEAFF. CDR3 coding DNA: TGTGCCTGGAGCGGGACCAGGATCTTGAACACTGAAGCTTTCTTT. The chain is built from TRBV30 and TRBJ1-1, with D tentatively TRBD1 (5 bases). Germline loops: CDR1 GTSNPN, CDR2 SVGIG (reference sequence). CDR3 length: 15 amino acids. Trimming left V 3 bases short and J 0 bases short, with 14 bases between.